These 5 T cell receptor beta chains share one sample of origin, sequenced in a study of blood T cell repertoires in COVID-19. Sequencing used immunoSEQ multiplex PCR; TCRdb keeps in-frame clones, though not all of them. The data hold roughly 65,000 clones, with 90% observed a single time. The sequencing sample was made of peripheral blood. The receptors shown here come from a man in his 60s with acute or convalescent COVID-19.

This clone showed up just a few times. The CDR3, as DNA: TGCGCCAGCAGCTTGGATCCAGGGAGGAATTCACCCCTCCACTTT. The encoded protein is CASSLDPGRNSPLHF. The rearrangement links TRBV5-1 to TRBJ1-6, with D perhaps TRBD1 (5 bases). Trimming cost V 0 bases and J 7 bases, with 11 bases left between them. The CDR3 is 15 residues long. Germline CDR1 is SGHRS and CDR2 is YFSETQ.

This chain joins TRBV7-6 and TRBJ2-7; D is undetermined. V shed 1 base and J shed 7 bases, with 11 bases lying between them. Germline V gene lookup returns CDR1 SGHVS and CDR2 FNYEAQ. This CDR3 has 13 residues. The CDR3: CASSLEVGGEQYF. For the CDR3, the DNA is TGTGCCAGCAGCTTAGAAGTTGGCGGAGAGCAGTACTTC.

The rearrangement uses TRBV19 and TRBJ1-2, with TRBD1 matching over 9 bases. The CDR3 has 14 amino acids. Germline CDR1 is LNHDA and CDR2 is SQIVND (reference sequence). The V and J ends lost 7 bases and 6 bases, in that order; junction bases with no gene match: 9. CDR3 residues: CASTPTGGVDGYTF. The CDR3 DNA sequence: TGTGCCAGTACCCCGACAGGGGGGGTAGATGGCTACACCTTC.

The J gene is TRBJ1-4, the V gene TRBV11-2; 11 bases match TRBD1. V dropped 6 bases and J dropped 1; count of bases not matched to a gene: 4. The CDR3 contains 16 residues. CDR1 and CDR2 (germline): SGHAT, FQNNGV. CDR3 sequence: CASREGQGVTNEKLFF. In DNA form, the CDR3 reads TGTGCCAGCAGAGAGGGACAGGGGGTAACTAATGAAAAACTGTTTTTT.

The chain links TRBV7-6 to TRBJ1-6; 8 bases match TRBD1. The CDR3 runs to 14 residues. V was clipped by 4 bases and J by 8 bases; unmatched bases: 4. From germline, CDR1 is SGHVS and CDR2 FNYEAQ. The CDR3 region is CASSSDRGYSPLHF. In nucleotides, the CDR3 is TGTGCCAGCAGCTCAGACAGGGGTTATTCACCCCTCCACTTT. Combining the CDR3 with reference TRBV7-6 and TRBJ1-6 gives the whole variable domain GAGVSQSPRYKVTKRGQDVALRCDPISGHVSLYWYRQALGQGPEFLTYFNYEAQQDKSGLPNDRFSAERPEGSISTLTIQRTEQRDSAMYRCASSSDRGYSPLHFGNGTRLTVT.